The next 20 T cell receptor beta chains were all read from a single sample in a study of blood T cell repertoires in COVID-19. The data were produced by immunoSEQ multiplex PCR, yet TCRdb's version contains in-frame clones alone and is incomplete. The sample has about 330,000 clones; approximately 90% are singletons. The source material was peripheral blood. The source is a man aged 25 to 40 with COVID-19, enrolled during active disease.

The chain is built from TRBV28 and TRBJ1-3; D unclear. V was pared by 6 bases and J by 0 bases, with 6 bases between. From germline, CDR1 is MDHEN and CDR2 SYDVKM. The CDR3 consists of 13 residues. CDR3 coding DNA: TGTGCCAGCAGGAGTCCCTCTGGAAACACCATATATTTT. As protein: CASRSPSGNTIYF.

As DNA, the CDR3 is TGTGCCAGCAGTGAGTGGGTAGCGGGGGTCTACGAGCAGTACTTC. Its translation: CASSEWVAGVYEQYF. The chain recombines TRBV2 with TRBJ2-7; TRBD2 aligns across 9 bases. The CDR3 has 15 amino acids. J lost 3 bases, V lost 3 bases, and 6 bases had no gene match. Germline V CDR1 and CDR2: SNHLY, FYNNEI.

This chain joins TRBV5-1 and TRBJ2-5; TRBD2 might be the D (6 bases). In germline, CDR1 is SGHRS, CDR2 YFSETQ. V was clipped by 0 bases and J by 2 bases, with 11 bases between them. This CDR3 comprises 15 residues. CDR3 in amino acids: CASSLGASVQETQYF. The CDR3 DNA sequence: TGCGCCAGCAGCTTGGGGGCTAGCGTACAAGAGACCCAGTACTTC. Combining the CDR3 with reference TRBV5-1 and TRBJ2-5 gives the whole variable domain KAGVTQTPRYLIKTRGQQVTLSCSPISGHRSVSWYQQTPGQGLQFLFEYFSETQRNKGNFPGRFSGRQFSNSRSEMNVSTLELGDSALYLCASSLGASVQETQYFGPGTRLLVL.

The chain has TRBV18 and TRBJ1-4; 7 bases line up with TRBD1. Unmatched junction bases numbered 5, after V lost 3 bases and J lost 7 bases. CDR1 and CDR2 from the germline V gene are KGHSH and LQKENI. This CDR3 has 14 residues. The CDR3 sequence is CASSPGQSSEKLFF. Here the CDR3 DNA reads TGTGCCAGCTCACCGGGACAGAGTAGTGAAAAACTGTTTTTT.

The rearrangement uses TRBV2 and TRBJ1-1; D possibly corresponds to TRBD1 (5 bases). The CDR3 runs 15 residues. Trimming pared 4 bases from V and 0 bases from J, leaving 12 bases between. Per the germline V gene, CDR1 is SNHLY and CDR2 is FYNNEI. The CDR3 nucleotides read TGTGCCAGCAGTGGTCTGGGGGGGATGAACACTGAAGCTTTCTTT. Protein: CASSGLGGMNTEAFF.

This clone was found once. The rearrangement uses TRBV27 and TRBJ1-1; TRBD1 matches at 7 bases. V lost 6 bases, J lost 2 bases, and 6 bases stayed unmatched. Germline assignment: CDR1 MNHEY and CDR2 SMNVEV (reference sequence). The CDR3 runs to 14 residues. The CDR3 DNA sequence: TGTGCCAGCAGCGGGACAGCCGCTAACACTGAAGCTTTCTTT. As protein: CASSGTAANTEAFF.

V usage is TRBV3-1 (or the pseudogene TRBV3-2) and J usage is TRBJ2-7, with 8 bases identical to TRBD1. The CDR3 sequence is 14 residues long. J was trimmed by 1 base and V by 7 bases; bases with no gene match: 6. Germline CDR1 and CDR2: LGHDT and YNNKEL (reference sequence). CDR3 region: CASNPGGRSYEQYF. The CDR3 bases are TGTGCCAGCAACCCAGGGGGCCGATCCTACGAGCAGTACTTC.

The V and J genes are TRBV27 and TRBJ2-3; 7 positions match TRBD1. This CDR3 region has 14 residues. Per the germline V gene, CDR1 is MNHEY and CDR2 is SMNVEV (reference sequence). Trimming removed 7 bases from V and 2 bases from J; junction bases left unmatched: 6. The CDR3 DNA sequence: TGTGCCAGCAAACGGGACAGAATCACAGATACGCAGTATTTT. Translation: CASKRDRITDTQYF.

V usage is TRBV19 and J usage is TRBJ2-3; the match to TRBD1 covers 11 bases. Germline loops: CDR1 LNHDA, CDR2 SQIVND (reference sequence). This CDR3 comprises 15 residues. The ends lost 5 bases at V and 3 bases at J; junction bases unmatched: 4. CDR3 DNA: TGTGCCAGTAGTCTCGGGACAGGGGGAACAGATACGCAGTATTTT. Protein product: CASSLGTGGTDTQYF. The variable domain in full, with the rest retrieved from reference TRBV19 and TRBJ2-3, is DGGITQSPKYLFRKEGQNVTLSCEQNLNHDAMYWYRQDPGQGLRLIYYSQIVNDFQKGDIAEGYSVSREKKESFPLTVTSAQKNPTAFYLCASSLGTGGTDTQYFGPGTRLTVL.

The J gene is TRBJ1-2, the V gene TRBV7-2; tentatively, D is TRBD1 (6 bases). The CDR3 sequence is 15 residues long. From germline, CDR1 is SGHTA and CDR2 FQGNSA. V was clipped by 6 bases and J by 8 bases, with 22 bases between them. The chain's CDR3 is CASSQGPGLPGGYTF. The CDR3 region has the DNA TGTGCCAGCAGTCAGGGGCCCGGGCTACCCGGGGGCTACACCTTC.

The rearrangement links TRBV7-9 to TRBJ2-5, with D perhaps TRBD2 (6 bases). Per germline, CDR1 SEHNR and CDR2 FQNEAQ (reference sequence). Trimming removed 3 bases at V and 4 bases at J, with 9 bases between. The CDR3 has 13 amino acids. The CDR3 sequence: CASSFGAGETQYF. The CDR3 DNA follows: TGTGCCAGCAGCTTCGGAGCGGGAGAGACCCAGTACTTC.

This chain uses TRBV7-2 with TRBJ2-5, with TRBD2 matching over 9 bases. After removal of 2 bases from V and 5 bases from J, the junction contained 9 bases not matched to a gene. The V gene's germline CDR1 is SGHTA and CDR2 FQGNSA. This CDR3 spans 16 amino acids. DNA of the CDR3: TGTGCCAGCAGCTTATCTTCCGGGACTAGCTGGGAGACCCAGTACTTC. It codes for CASSLSSGTSWETQYF.

V usage is TRBV3-1 (or the pseudogene TRBV3-2) and J usage is TRBJ1-6, with TRBD1 matching over 7 bases. This CDR3 is built from 14 residues. J lost 8 bases, V lost 3 bases, and 4 bases had no gene match. Germline CDR1 LGHDT, CDR2 YNNKEL (reference sequence). CDR3 residues: CASSHRQGDSPLHF. The CDR3 DNA reads TGTGCCAGCAGCCATAGGCAGGGGGATTCACCCCTCCACTTT.

The V call is TRBV18, the J call TRBJ2-7, with TRBD1 matching 8 bases. Germline loops: CDR1 KGHSH, CDR2 LQKENI. The CDR3 extends over 16 amino acids. V shed 3 bases, J shed 3 bases, and the junction held 10 bases outside the gene matches. The CDR3 is CASSPPGQGLGYEQYF. The CDR3 DNA reads as TGTGCCAGCTCACCCCCTGGACAGGGACTGGGCTACGAGCAGTACTTC.

The chain joins TRBV7-9 to TRBJ1-5; perhaps TRBD1 as D (5 bases). Per germline, CDR1 SEHNR and CDR2 FQNEAQ (reference sequence). V was trimmed by 5 bases and J by 5 bases, leaving 10 bases between them. The CDR3 is 13 amino acids. This CDR3 reads CASSQGGDQPQHF. CDR3 DNA: TGTGCCAGCAGCCAGGGCGGGGATCAGCCCCAGCATTTT.

The V call is TRBV18, the J call TRBJ2-7, with a weak D call TRBD1 (6 bases). V was pared by 4 bases and J by 5 bases, with 18 bases between. The V gene's germline CDR1 is KGHSH and CDR2 LQKENI. This CDR3 has 15 residues. The CDR3 nucleotides are TGTGCCAGCTCACAATCCGGGACATCATGGGACGAGCAGTACTTC. It translates to CASSQSGTSWDEQYF. The full variable domain, in which reference TRBV18 and TRBJ2-7 provide the parts outside the CDR3, is NAGVMQNPRHLVRRRGQEARLRCSPMKGHSHVYWYRQLPEEGLKFMVYLQKENIIDESGMPKERFSAEFPKEGPSILRIQQVVRGDSAAYFCASSQSGTSWDEQYFGPGTRLTVT.

For the CDR3, the DNA is TGCGCCAGCAGCCAAGATCCGGGACTAGCCTACAATGAGCAGTTCTTC. Translation gives CASSQDPGLAYNEQFF. This chain joins TRBV4-1 and TRBJ2-1; 8 nucleotides match TRBD2. This CDR3 comprises 16 residues. Germline-derived CDR1 and CDR2 are MGHRA and YSYEKL. V shed 0 bases and J 2 bases; nucleotides not matched to a gene: 3.

This clone was observed a handful of times. The chain links TRBV27 to TRBJ1-1; 8 bases match TRBD1. Germline assignment: CDR1 MNHEY and CDR2 SMNVEV (reference sequence). This CDR3 comprises 14 residues. Trimming at V came to 8 bases and at J to 1 base, leaving 6 bases not matched to a gene. CDR3 amino acids: CASQAGGTNTEAFF. CDR3 nucleotide sequence: TGTGCCAGCCAAGCAGGGGGCACGAACACTGAAGCTTTCTTT.

V gene TRBV28 combines with J gene TRBJ2-4; 7 bases align to TRBD1. There are 17 residues in the CDR3. V lost 0 bases, J lost 1 base, and 6 bases stayed unmatched. Germline CDR1 is MDHEN and CDR2 is SYDVKM. The CDR3 loop reads CASSLWGPQGAKNIQYF. As DNA, the CDR3 is TGTGCCAGCAGTTTATGGGGCCCACAGGGGGCCAAAAACATTCAGTACTTC.

This clone turned up a few times. The V gene is TRBV7-2, the J gene TRBJ2-1; 7 bases align to TRBD2. With 5 bases clipped from V and 9 bases from J, the junction kept 7 bases outside the gene matches. This CDR3 region has 13 residues. The germline V gene has CDR1 SGHTA and CDR2 FQGNSA. The CDR3, as DNA: TGTGCCAGCAGCGCTAGAAGCGGGACTGAGCAGTTCTTC. Translated, it gives CASSARSGTEQFF.